The 26 T cell receptor beta chains presented below share a single source sample, sequenced in a study of T cell repertoires in cytomegalovirus infection. TCRdb re-called the reads with MiXCR, one entry per CDR3 protein. The data contain 200,000 to 300,000 distinct CDR3 sequences, approximately 9.1% of them singletons. The sequenced material came from PBMCs. The source is a human donor in good health (CMV status not recorded). Some clones in this sample may be carry-over from other donors' samples.

The chain combines TRBV7-2 with TRBJ2-7; tentatively, D is TRBD1 or TRBD2 (5 bases each). V was trimmed by 4 bases and J by 2 bases, leaving 12 bases between them. CDR1 and CDR2 from the germline V gene are SGHTA and FQGNSA. The CDR3 length is 14 residues. The CDR3 sequence: CASSSLGVPYEQYF. For the CDR3, the DNA is TGTGCCAGCAGCTCCCTGGGGGTACCCTACGAGCAGTACTTC.

The J gene is TRBJ1-6, the V gene TRBV7-2; a possible D gene is TRBD1 (5 bases). The germline V gene encodes CDR1 SGHTA and CDR2 FQGNSA. Trimming left V 4 bases short and J 5 bases short, with 9 bases between. The CDR3 totals 14 residues. DNA of the CDR3: TGTGCCAGCAGCTACGACAGTAATAATTCACCCCTCCACTTT. This translates into CASSYDSNNSPLHF.

This clonotype was found many times. The chain is built from TRBV7-2 and TRBJ1-1; perhaps TRBD1 as D (5 bases). V lost 5 bases and J 1 base, leaving 14 bases between the germline ends. Germline assignment: CDR1 SGHTA and CDR2 FQGNSA. CDR3 length: 15 amino acids. The CDR3: CASSKLWGGNTEAFF. The DNA for the CDR3 is TGTGCCAGCAGCAAGCTTTGGGGGGGGAACACTGAAGCTTTCTTT.

At least ten counts were recorded for this clonotype. The chain combines TRBV7-2 with TRBJ2-2, with a possible D match to TRBD1 (5 bases). Germline V gene lookup returns CDR1 SGHTA and CDR2 FQGNSA. Trimming pared 1 base from V and 3 bases from J, leaving 9 bases between. The CDR3 extends over 15 amino acids. As DNA, the CDR3 is TGTGCCAGCAGCTTAGGGCAGGGTGACACCGGGGAGCTGTTTTTT. This translates into CASSLGQGDTGELFF.

This clonotype was detected many times. V is TRBV6-2 or TRBV6-3 and J is TRBJ1-1, with 9 bases that match TRBD1. The V gene end was trimmed by 5 bases and the J gene end by 0 bases; junction bases not matched to a gene: 10. From germline, CDR1 is MNHEY and CDR2 SVGEGT. The CDR3 is 17 residues long. For the CDR3, the DNA is TGTGCCAGCAGTCCGCGTCCCGGGACAGGGATGAACACTGAAGCTTTCTTT. Protein product: CASSPRPGTGMNTEAFF.

This clonotype was found many times. This chain uses TRBV7-2 with TRBJ2-7; a weak D match, TRBD1 (5 bases). CDR1 is SGHTA, CDR2 FQGNSA, per germline. V gave up 1 base and J gave up 2 bases, with 12 bases separating them. This CDR3 is 15 amino acids long. The CDR3 DNA is TGTGCCAGCAGCTTAGTAGACAGTTTGACCTACGAGCAGTACTTC. This codes for CASSLVDSLTYEQYF. Full variable domain (missing parts from reference TRBV7-2 and TRBJ2-7): GAGVSQSPSNKVTEKGKDVELRCDPISGHTALYWYRQSLGQGLEFLIYFQGNSAPDKSGLPSDRFSAERTGGSVSTLTIQRTQQEDSAVYLCASSLVDSLTYEQYFGPGTRLTVT.

The V and J genes are TRBV20-1 and TRBJ1-1, with TRBD1 matching 7 bases. J lost 1 base, V lost 3 bases, and 5 bases had no gene match. The CDR3 has 14 amino acids. Germline V gene sequence: CDR1 DFQATT, CDR2 SNEGSKA (reference sequence). Here the CDR3 DNA reads TGCAGTGCTAGGGGGTGGACAGGGAACACTGAAGCTTTCTTT. This sequence encodes CSARGWTGNTEAFF.

For this clonotype: Being one base from a much bigger clone, this may be a read error. The chain is built from TRBV4-2 and TRBJ1-1; 8 nucleotides align to TRBD1. This CDR3 has 16 residues. Germline CDR1 reads LGHNA; CDR2 reads YNFKEQ. Here the CDR3 reads CASSRDWGQVNTDAFF. For the CDR3, the DNA is TGTGCCAGCAGCCGAGACTGGGGACAGGTAAACACTGATGCTTTCTTT.

This clonotype was seen at least ten times. J is TRBJ2-2 and V is TRBV7-6; possibly TRBD2 for D (6 bases). This CDR3 contains 14 residues. Trimming stripped 5 bases from V and 2 bases from J, with 9 bases between. Germline V gene lookup returns CDR1 SGHVS and CDR2 FNYEAQ. CDR3 sequence reads: CASSPEGNTGELFF. The CDR3 coding sequence is TGTGCCAGCAGCCCGGAGGGAAACACCGGGGAGCTGTTTTTT.

The table lists this clonotype with a few counts. V is TRBV27 and J is TRBJ2-5, with a possible D match to TRBD1 (6 bases). Germline values: CDR1 MNHEY, CDR2 SMNVEV (reference sequence). The V end lost 5 bases, the J end lost 0 bases, and 7 bases lay between the germline ends. This CDR3 spans 13 amino acids. DNA for the CDR3: TGTGCCAGCAGTGGACAGTACCAAGAGACCCAGTACTTC. Translating it yields CASSGQYQETQYF.

This clonotype was recorded a few times. The chain employs TRBV12-3 or TRBV12-4 and TRBJ1-1; D not certain. The germline V and J ends were trimmed by 6 bases and 8 bases, with 13 bases remaining between them. The CDR3 is 12 amino acids. The CDR3 is CASRPQDSEAFF. CDR3 nucleotides: TGTGCCAGCAGGCCCCAGGATTCGGAAGCTTTCTTT.

This clonotype was seen at least ten times. The chain recombines TRBV7-9 with TRBJ1-1; TRBD1 aligns across 8 bases. CDR1 and CDR2 from the germline V gene are SEHNR and FQNEAQ (reference sequence). This CDR3 spans 16 amino acids. The J segment lost 0 bases and the V segment lost 4 bases, leaving 7 bases of the junction unmatched. As DNA, the CDR3 is TGTGCCAGCAGCTCACCGCAGGGGGCCATGAACACTGAAGCTTTCTTT. This translates into CASSSPQGAMNTEAFF.

This clonotype was seen repeatedly, ten times or more. The chain is built from TRBV7-2 and TRBJ1-1; D is uncertain. V lost 5 bases to trimming and J lost 0 bases, with 7 bases between them. There are 13 residues in the CDR3. Germline CDR1 is SGHTA and CDR2 is FQGNSA. The CDR3 sequence is CASSLQMNTEAFF. The CDR3 nucleotides are TGTGCCAGCAGCCTCCAAATGAACACTGAAGCTTTCTTT.

At least ten counts were recorded for this clonotype. The CDR3 DNA reads TGTGCCAGCAGCTCCCGGACTAGCGGGAGGGCAGAGACCCAGTACTTC. It yields the protein CASSSRTSGRAETQYF. The V and J genes are TRBV7-2 and TRBJ2-5; 15 nucleotides line up with TRBD2. The CDR3 sequence is 16 residues long. The germline gives CDR1 SGHTA, CDR2 FQGNSA. V was pared by 4 bases and J by 4 bases, with 4 bases of the junction left unmatched.

This clonotype has at least ten counts. The chain has TRBV7-2 and TRBJ1-5; maybe TRBD1 (5 bases). Germline V gene data show CDR1 as SGHTA and CDR2 as FQGNSA. Trimming pared 2 bases from V and 7 bases from J, leaving 12 bases between. The CDR3 spans 14 residues. The CDR3 protein is CASSLSGEAQPQHF. CDR3 nucleotide sequence: TGTGCCAGCAGCTTATCGGGGGAGGCCCAGCCCCAGCATTTT.

This clonotype was recorded once. The rearrangement links TRBV29-1 to TRBJ1-2; TRBD1 might be the D (5 bases). The CDR3 has 14 amino acids. Germline lookup yields CDR1 SQVTM and CDR2 ANQGSEA. Trimming removed 4 bases from V and 5 bases from J, with 17 bases in between. The CDR3 DNA follows: TGCAGCGTTGCCGACAGCGGCCTAGGGTATGGCTACACCTTC. Translated: CSVADSGLGYGYTF.

This clonotype occurred a few times. V is TRBV15 and J is TRBJ1-2; D ambiguous. CDR3 length: 15 amino acids. Trimming pared 1 base from V and 0 bases from J, leaving 9 bases between. Per germline, CDR1 LNHNV and CDR2 YYDKDF (reference sequence). In nucleotides, the CDR3 is TGTGCCACCAGCAGAGGGGCAGGATCTAACTATGGCTACACCTTC. It encodes CATSRGAGSNYGYTF.

The chain employs TRBV20-1 and TRBJ2-1; a possible D gene is TRBD1 (6 bases). The germline V and J ends were trimmed by 1 base and 2 bases, with 9 bases remaining between them. The CDR3 length is 14 residues. Germline-derived CDR1 and CDR2 are DFQATT and SNEGSKA (reference sequence). The CDR3 region has the DNA TGCAGTGCTAGAGGTGAGGGGGCCTACAATGAGCAGTTCTTC. Its translation: CSARGEGAYNEQFF.

This chain uses TRBV6-2 or TRBV6-3 with TRBJ2-3; D gene uncertain. Germline CDR1 MNHEY, CDR2 SVGEGT. CDR3 length: 18 amino acids. The germline V and J ends were trimmed by 5 bases and 2 bases, with 23 bases remaining between them. In DNA form, the CDR3 reads TGTGCCAGCAGTCCGATGAGTTTCATCCCGGGTCACACAGATACGCAGTATTTT. Its translation: CASSPMSFIPGHTDTQYF.

This clonotype was seen ten or more times. V gene TRBV7-2 combines with J gene TRBJ1-5; tentative D call: TRBD1 (5 bases). Trimming cost V 1 base and J 4 bases, with 11 bases left between them. This CDR3 is built from 15 residues. CDR1 and CDR2 from the germline V gene are SGHTA and FQGNSA. The CDR3 region has the DNA TGTGCCAGCAGCTTAGGGGACGTTGGGAATCAGCCCCAGCATTTT. It encodes CASSLGDVGNQPQHF.

This clonotype was observed a few times. The chain recombines TRBV7-3 with TRBJ2-3; TRBD2 matches 8 bases. Germline V gene data show CDR1 as SGHTA and CDR2 as FQGTGA. Trimming cost V 5 bases and J 4 bases; bases outside gene matches: 17. The CDR3 totals 18 residues. CDR3: CASSPQTAGVGFSDTQYF. The CDR3 DNA sequence: TGTGCCAGCAGCCCGCAAACAGCGGGGGTCGGATTTTCAGATACGCAGTATTTT.

This clonotype occurred many times. V usage is TRBV7-2 and J usage is TRBJ1-2; no firm D call. The CDR3 totals 14 residues. Germline CDR1 and CDR2: SGHTA and FQGNSA. V dropped 7 bases and J dropped 2 bases, with 14 bases sitting between them. The CDR3 nucleotides are TGTGCCAGCACCATAGGGCAGACGAACTATGGCTACACCTTC. Translating gives CASTIGQTNYGYTF.

This clonotype has a count of ten or more. The chain links TRBV7-2 to TRBJ1-4, with D perhaps matching TRBD1 (5 bases). The CDR3 totals 14 residues. Germline CDR1 SGHTA, CDR2 FQGNSA. V was pared by 4 bases and J by 7 bases, with 13 bases between. As DNA, the CDR3 is TGTGCCAGCAGCTCCAGGGTGAGGAGTGAAAAACTGTTTTTT. Translation: CASSSRVRSEKLFF.

This clonotype was counted ten times or more. This chain uses TRBV7-2 with TRBJ1-6; 7 bases are shared with TRBD1. After removal of 5 bases from V and 5 bases from J, the junction contained 15 bases not matched to a gene. This CDR3 comprises 18 residues. Germline values: CDR1 SGHTA, CDR2 FQGNSA. This chain's CDR3 is CASSPRLKRTGDNSPLHF. The CDR3 coding sequence is TGTGCCAGCAGCCCTCGCCTTAAGAGGACAGGAGATAATTCACCCCTCCACTTT.

The chain links TRBV11-2 to TRBJ2-2; TRBD2 matches at 9 bases. This CDR3 has 16 amino acids. The germline V gene encodes CDR1 SGHAT and CDR2 FQNNGV. V lost 5 bases to trimming and J lost 4 bases; unmatched junction nucleotides: 8. The DNA for the CDR3 is TGTGCCAGCAGCCCCAATAGCGGGAGAATCACCGGGGAGCTGTTTTTT. Residues: CASSPNSGRITGELFF.

This rearrangement joins TRBV18 to TRBJ1-6; TRBD1 matches at 7 bases. The CDR3 has 15 residues. Germline trimming cut 4 bases from V and 7 bases from J; bases unmatched to any gene: 7. Germline V lookup: CDR1 KGHSH, CDR2 LQKENI. The CDR3 DNA reads as TGTGCCAGCTCACTTAACAGGGGCGGGAATTCACCCCTCCACTTT. It codes for CASSLNRGGNSPLHF.